Shown below are 5 T cell receptor beta chains from a single sample sequenced in a study of CD8 T cells in ankylosing spondylitis. TCRdb called the 5' RACE reads again in MiXCR, with one record for every CDR3 protein. The table includes 250,000 to 400,000 distinct CDR3 sequences, more than 9% detected once. The sequencing input was blood, either unsorted or a sorted T cell fraction (not recorded which). Receptor source: a female donor with ankylosing spondylitis or in good health (not recorded which).

The sample holds many counts of this clonotype. The chain joins TRBV7-2 to TRBJ2-7; no clear D gene. Trimming removed 1 base from V and 7 bases from J, with 17 bases in between. The CDR3 consists of 15 residues. Germline V CDR1 and CDR2: SGHTA, FQGNSA. The CDR3 DNA reads as TGTGCCAGCAGCTTAGAGGTGCGGCGAGGATCGGAGCAGTACTTC. Its translation is CASSLEVRRGSEQYF.

In its sample, this clonotype was seen a few times. The chain is built from TRBV12-3 or TRBV12-4 and TRBJ2-3, with TRBD2 as a possible D gene (5 bases). Trimming removed 6 bases at V and 5 bases at J, with 12 bases between. This CDR3 has 13 residues. For the CDR3, the DNA is TGTGCCAGCAGCCCGGGGATAGGAGATACGCAGTATTTT. Translation gives CASSPGIGDTQYF.

This clonotype has at least ten counts. The chain couples TRBV6-5 to TRBJ2-1; 8 nucleotides align to TRBD2. With 4 bases clipped from V and 3 bases from J, the junction kept 11 bases outside the gene matches. This CDR3 comprises 17 residues. Per the germline V gene, CDR1 is MNHEY and CDR2 is SVGAGI. The CDR3 sequence is CASSSPVLAEDYNEQFF. CDR3 coding DNA: TGTGCCAGCAGTTCCCCCGTACTAGCGGAAGACTACAATGAGCAGTTCTTC.

This clonotype was seen a handful of times. The rearrangement uses TRBV20-1 and TRBJ1-1, with TRBD1 as a possible D gene (5 bases). Trimming took 3 bases from V and 0 from J, leaving 11 bases between them. Germline CDR1 is DFQATT and CDR2 is SNEGSKA (reference sequence). The CDR3 extends over 14 amino acids. In DNA form, the CDR3 reads TGCAGTGCTAGGGGGGACGGAGTGAACACTGAAGCTTTCTTT. Amino acids: CSARGDGVNTEAFF.

This clonotype was detected many times. The chain couples TRBV3-1 to TRBJ2-7; 9 bases map to TRBD2. Germline V gene sequence: CDR1 LGHDT, CDR2 YNNKEL (reference sequence). This CDR3 region has 15 residues. V was clipped by 4 bases and J by 6 bases; unmatched bases: 10. Written as DNA, the CDR3 is TGTGCCAGCAGCCGAGAAGGACTAGCGATATCCGAGCAGTACTTC. Encoded protein: CASSREGLAISEQYF.